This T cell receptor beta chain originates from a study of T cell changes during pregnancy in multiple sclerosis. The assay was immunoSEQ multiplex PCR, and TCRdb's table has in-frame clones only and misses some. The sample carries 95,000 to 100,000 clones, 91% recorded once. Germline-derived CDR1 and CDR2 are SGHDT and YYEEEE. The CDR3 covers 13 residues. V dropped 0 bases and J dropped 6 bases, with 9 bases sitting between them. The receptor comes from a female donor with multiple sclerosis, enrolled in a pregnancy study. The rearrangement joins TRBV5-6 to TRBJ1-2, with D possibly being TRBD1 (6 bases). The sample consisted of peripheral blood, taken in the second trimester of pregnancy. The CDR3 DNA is TGTGCCAGCAGCTTGGTGCCAGGGGATGGCTACACCTTC. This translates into CASSLVPGDGYTF.